The 30 T cell receptor beta chains listed next were all sequenced from one sample in a study of shared T cell receptors in the human thymus. Only in-frame clones appear in the TCRdb table, and some are missing; sequencing was by immunoSEQ multiplex PCR. In the table there are some 700,000 clones, roughly 90% of which are singletons. The sample also formed part of further work on human thymus T cells.

Sequenced: thymocytes. All receptors come from a boy in the first two years of life with a congenital heart defect.

The chain has TRBV6-1 and TRBJ2-7; no clear D gene. Trimming cost V 2 bases and J 4 bases, with 12 bases left between them. The CDR3 runs to 14 residues. Germline V gene data show CDR1 as MNHNS and CDR2 as SASEGT. The CDR3 DNA reads as TGTGCCAGCAGTGAACTTGGGCACAATTACGAGCAGTACTTC. Translated: CASSELGHNYEQYF.

V and J are TRBV27 and TRBJ2-7; D may be TRBD1 (5 bases). The CDR3 is 16 amino acids. The germline V gene encodes CDR1 MNHEY and CDR2 SMNVEV (reference sequence). V lost 1 base and J lost 1, with 14 bases in between. The CDR3: CASSLYQYPGSYEQYF. The CDR3 DNA reads TGTGCCAGCAGTTTATATCAATACCCAGGGTCCTACGAGCAGTACTTC.

The rearrangement joins TRBV15 to TRBJ1-2; tentative D call: TRBD1 (6 bases). The CDR3 extends over 14 amino acids. The V end lost 2 bases, the J end lost 7 bases, and 14 bases lay between the germline ends. From germline, CDR1 is LNHNV and CDR2 YYDKDF (reference sequence). The CDR3 region has the DNA TGTGCCACCAGCAGACCCCGGGGGGCGGGTGGCTACACCTTC. Encoded protein: CATSRPRGAGGYTF.

The chain combines TRBV7-8 with TRBJ1-1; D not certain. V lost 3 bases and J 0 bases, leaving 11 bases between the germline ends. This CDR3 is 15 amino acids long. The germline V gene encodes CDR1 SGHVS and CDR2 FQNEAQ. CDR3 DNA: TGTGCCAGCAGCTTGGGAGGGCCGCTGAACACTGAAGCTTTCTTT. Its protein is CASSLGGPLNTEAFF.

The J gene is TRBJ2-7, the V gene TRBV27; perhaps TRBD1 as D (5 bases). CDR3 length equals 13 residues. Deletions cut 6 bases from V and 9 bases from J, with 18 bases between. In germline, CDR1 is MNHEY, CDR2 SMNVEV (reference sequence). The CDR3 sequence is CASRSALSQGQYF. CDR3 nucleotides: TGTGCCAGCAGGTCAGCGCTCTCCCAGGGGCAGTACTTC.

The chain couples TRBV5-4 to TRBJ2-3; TRBD2 matches 10 bases. V lost 4 bases, J lost 7 bases, and 12 bases stayed unmatched. The CDR3 covers 16 residues. CDR1 and CDR2 from the germline V gene are SGHNT and YYREEE (reference sequence). The CDR3 DNA follows: TGTGCCAGCAGCCCCGGACCAGCGGGAGGGCCGTATACGCAGTATTTT. It specifies CASSPGPAGGPYTQYF.

The gene calls are TRBV5-1 and TRBJ2-1; 7 bases map to TRBD1. Germline trimming cut 5 bases from V and 3 bases from J; bases unmatched to any gene: 2. Germline V gene lookup returns CDR1 SGHRS and CDR2 YFSETQ. This CDR3 contains 13 residues. CDR3 coding DNA: TGCGCCAGCAGTCGGGACAGCTACAATGAGCAGTTCTTC. Protein sequence: CASSRDSYNEQFF.

The chain has TRBV7-9 and TRBJ2-1; 11 bases map to TRBD1. Trimming took 4 bases from V and 2 from J; bases not matched to a gene: 7. The length of the CDR3 is 17 residues. Germline V gene data show CDR1 as SEHNR and CDR2 as FQNEAQ (reference sequence). DNA for the CDR3: TGTGCCAGCAGCTGGCGTCCGGGACAGGGGGCCTACAATGAGCAGTTCTTC. As protein: CASSWRPGQGAYNEQFF.

The V and J genes are TRBV4-3 and TRBJ2-1; 9 bases are shared with TRBD2. Germline V gene data show CDR1 as LGHNA and CDR2 as YSLEER. This CDR3 has 16 amino acids. V was pared by 0 bases and J by 4 bases, with 4 bases of the junction left unmatched. The CDR3 nucleotides are TGCGCCAGCAGCCAAGATCCGCGGGAGGGTTACAATGAGCAGTTCTTC. This codes for CASSQDPREGYNEQFF.

V and J are TRBV7-9 and TRBJ1-4; TRBD1 might be the D (6 bases). The germline V gene has CDR1 SEHNR and CDR2 FQNEAQ (reference sequence). Trimming removed 0 bases at V and 7 bases at J, with 24 bases between. This CDR3 is 19 amino acids long. The CDR3 reads CASSLALIGRAGDGEKLFF. The CDR3 region has the DNA TGTGCCAGCAGCTTAGCGCTAATCGGCAGGGCAGGGGACGGTGAAAAACTGTTTTTT.

The V gene is TRBV4-2, the J gene TRBJ2-1, with TRBD2 matching over 7 bases. Germline V gene data show CDR1 as LGHNA and CDR2 as YNFKEQ. Unmatched junction bases numbered 11, after V lost 0 bases and J lost 0 bases. The CDR3 has 19 residues. The CDR3 region is CASSQEKSLAESSYNEQFF. Written as DNA, the CDR3 is TGTGCCAGCAGCCAAGAAAAAAGCCTAGCGGAGAGCTCCTACAATGAGCAGTTCTTC.

V gene TRBV6-4 combines with J gene TRBJ2-7; 9 nucleotides agree with TRBD1. The CDR3 totals 16 residues. Trimming cost V 6 bases and J 2 bases; bases outside gene matches: 11. The germline V gene has CDR1 MRHNA and CDR2 SNTAGT. DNA of the CDR3: TGTGCCAGCAGCGAGGCGGGGGACAGGGATGCCTACGAGCAGTACTTC. Translated: CASSEAGDRDAYEQYF.

This chain's CDR3 is CASGFLGQGQGQPQHF. CDR3 nucleotide sequence: TGTGCTAGTGGTTTCCTAGGACAGGGCCAAGGGCAGCCCCAGCATTTT. The rearrangement joins TRBV12-5 to TRBJ1-5, with 8 bases identical to TRBD1. Germline lookup yields CDR1 LGHNT and CDR2 FRNRAP. This CDR3 spans 16 amino acids. J lost 7 bases, V lost 3 bases, and 11 bases had no gene match.

The chain joins TRBV28 to TRBJ1-3; the D gene is possibly TRBD1 (6 bases). The CDR3 sequence is 15 residues long. The V and J ends lost 6 bases and 4 bases respectively, with 16 bases between them. Per the germline V gene, CDR1 is MDHEN and CDR2 is SYDVKM. The CDR3 DNA is TGTGCCAGCAGCTATAGGGGGGGGCGAGGAAACACCATATATTTT. This encodes CASSYRGGRGNTIYF. Using reference TRBV28 and TRBJ1-3 for the parts outside the CDR3, the full variable domain is DVKVTQSSRYLVKRTGEKVFLECVQDMDHENMFWYRQDPGLGLRLIYFSYDVKMKEKGDIPEGYSVSREKKERFSLILESASTNQTSMYLCASSYRGGRGNTIYFGEGSWLTVV.

The rearrangement joins TRBV29-1 to TRBJ2-7; TRBD1 aligns across 9 bases. Germline values: CDR1 SQVTM, CDR2 ANQGSEA. V lost 4 bases to trimming and J lost 5 bases; unmatched junction nucleotides: 3. The CDR3 runs to 12 residues. Written as DNA, the CDR3 is TGCAGCGTTGGGGACAGGGAGAACGAGCAGTACTTC. It translates to CSVGDRENEQYF.

The gene calls are TRBV5-1 and TRBJ2-7, with 14 bases matching TRBD2. V lost 7 bases, J lost 3 bases, and 0 bases stayed unmatched. This CDR3 has 13 amino acids. The V gene's germline CDR1 is SGHRS and CDR2 YFSETQ. CDR3 region: CASGTSGGYEQYF. The CDR3 DNA sequence: TGCGCCAGCGGGACTAGCGGGGGCTACGAGCAGTACTTC.

The sample holds a few counts of this clone. CDR3 protein: CASSAHRYHQPQHF. DNA of the CDR3: TGTGCCAGCAGCGCTCACAGGTACCATCAGCCCCAGCATTTT. The chain has TRBV5-6 and TRBJ1-5, with D perhaps TRBD1 (5 bases). V lost 4 bases and J 5 bases, leaving 13 bases between the germline ends. This CDR3 has 14 amino acids. Germline V gene sequence: CDR1 SGHDT, CDR2 YYEEEE. Drawing the rest from reference TRBV5-6 and TRBJ1-5, the complete variable domain is DAGVTQSPTHLIKTRGQQVTLRCSPKSGHDTVSWYQQALGQGPQFIFQYYEEEERQRGNFPDRFSGHQFPNYSSELNVNALLLGDSALYLCASSAHRYHQPQHFGDGTRLSIL.

The V call is TRBV11-2, the J call TRBJ2-7, with 14 bases matching TRBD2. The germline CDR1 and CDR2 sequences are SGHAT and FQNNGV. V shed 2 bases and J 5 bases; nucleotides not matched to a gene: 8. This CDR3 has 17 amino acids. CDR3 amino acids: CASSLWTSGRIGHEQYF. DNA of the CDR3: TGTGCCAGCAGCTTATGGACTAGCGGGAGGATCGGCCACGAGCAGTACTTC.

The rearrangement links TRBV6-6 to TRBJ2-7; possibly TRBD2 for D (7 bases). CDR3 length equals 15 residues. CDR1 MNHNY and CDR2 SVGAGI come from the germline V gene (reference sequence). The germline V and J ends were trimmed by 10 bases and 0 bases, with 19 bases remaining between them. The CDR3 DNA is TGTGCCACCGCTTTAAGGGGGGGAATCTCCTACGAGCAGTACTTC. This sequence encodes CATALRGGISYEQYF.

The rearrangement uses TRBV4-1 and TRBJ2-7; 8 nucleotides match TRBD2. The CDR3 is 18 residues long. V shed 0 bases and J 3 bases; nucleotides not matched to a gene: 13. The germline V gene encodes CDR1 MGHRA and CDR2 YSYEKL. The CDR3 loop is CASSQDRVAGGENYEQYF. DNA for the CDR3: TGCGCCAGCAGCCAAGATCGAGTGGCGGGAGGTGAAAACTACGAGCAGTACTTC.

This sequence joins TRBV29-1 and TRBJ2-1; the match to TRBD2 covers 8 bases. Trimming took 5 bases from V and 5 from J; bases not matched to a gene: 8. CDR3 length equals 14 residues. Germline CDR1 reads SQVTM; CDR2 reads ANQGSEA. CDR3 bases: TGCAGCGTTAGAACCGGGACTAGAGACAATGAGCAGTTCTTC. It is translated as CSVRTGTRDNEQFF.

This rearrangement joins TRBV10-2 to TRBJ2-3; 9 positions agree with TRBD2. This CDR3 region has 20 residues. The junction had 18 bases not matched to a gene; V was cut back by 3 bases and J by 2 bases. Germline V gene sequence: CDR1 WSHSY, CDR2 SAAADI. The CDR3 spells CASSDRLASGNPLPTDTQYF. CDR3 coding DNA: TGCGCCAGCAGTGACCGACTCGCTAGCGGGAATCCCTTGCCCACAGATACGCAGTATTTT.

This CDR3 reads CASHIGLAGVREQYF. DNA for the CDR3: TGTGCCAGCCATATAGGACTAGCGGGAGTGCGCGAGCAGTACTTC. The rearrangement links TRBV28 to TRBJ2-7; TRBD2 aligns across 13 bases. The CDR3 contains 15 residues. CDR1 and CDR2 from the germline V gene are MDHEN and SYDVKM. J lost 6 bases, V lost 8 bases, and 10 bases had no gene match. Full variable domain (remainder filled in from reference TRBV28 and TRBJ2-7): DVKVTQSSRYLVKRTGEKVFLECVQDMDHENMFWYRQDPGLGLRLIYFSYDVKMKEKGDIPEGYSVSREKKERFSLILESASTNQTSMYLCASHIGLAGVREQYFGPGTRLTVT.

The rearrangement uses TRBV27 and TRBJ2-1; 7 bases align to TRBD2. The length of the CDR3 is 16 residues. Germline V CDR1 and CDR2: MNHEY, SMNVEV (reference sequence). The ends lost 2 bases at V and 0 bases at J; junction bases unmatched: 4. The CDR3 reads CASSLKRGSSYNEQFF. DNA of the CDR3: TGTGCCAGCAGTTTAAAGCGGGGTAGCTCCTACAATGAGCAGTTCTTC.

V usage is TRBV5-4 and J usage is TRBJ2-1; tentative D call: TRBD2 (7 bases). The CDR3 is made up of 12 amino acids. Trimming stripped 4 bases from V and 10 bases from J, with 12 bases between. Germline assignment: CDR1 SGHNT and CDR2 YYREEE (reference sequence). The CDR3 bases are TGTGCCAGCAGCCCTCCGGGGGGCGAGCAGTTCTTC. The encoded protein is CASSPPGGEQFF.

The sample holds one count of this clone. The chain recombines TRBV4-1 with TRBJ2-3, with 8 bases identical to TRBD2. CDR1 is MGHRA, CDR2 YSYEKL, per germline. CDR3 length equals 18 residues. The trim removed 2 bases at V and 4 bases at J, leaving 14 bases unmatched. The CDR3 protein is CASSQCGQAGEGADTQYF. CDR3 bases: TGCGCCAGCAGCCAATGCGGACAAGCGGGAGAGGGGGCAGATACGCAGTATTTT.

A word on this clone: The sample has other DNA sequences that encode this CDR3 too. J is TRBJ1-4 and V is TRBV9; maybe TRBD1 (6 bases). Trimming stripped 4 bases from V and 0 bases from J, with 10 bases between. There are 15 residues in the CDR3. Per the germline V gene, CDR1 is SGDLS and CDR2 is YYNGEE. CDR3 sequence (DNA): TGTGCCAGCAGCCCCACAGGGACAACTAATGAAAAACTGTTTTTT. Translating it yields CASSPTGTTNEKLFF.

This chain connects TRBV19 to TRBJ2-1; maybe TRBD1 (5 bases). Germline V gives CDR1 LNHDA, CDR2 SQIVND (reference sequence). Trimming pared 4 bases from V and 0 bases from J, leaving 19 bases between. This CDR3 has 18 amino acids. Here the CDR3 reads CASSTPPVTESSYNEQFF. In nucleotides, the CDR3 is TGTGCCAGTAGTACCCCCCCGGTGACAGAGAGCTCCTACAATGAGCAGTTCTTC.

This clone was found a few times. The chain carries TRBV5-4 and TRBJ2-6; 9 bases map to TRBD1. With 4 bases clipped from V and 0 bases from J, the junction kept 5 bases outside the gene matches. The CDR3 is made up of 17 amino acids. Germline V gene data show CDR1 as SGHNT and CDR2 as YYREEE (reference sequence). The CDR3 DNA sequence: TGTGCCAGCAGCCCCGGGACAGGGATCTCTGGGGCCAACGTCCTGACTTTC. As protein: CASSPGTGISGANVLTF.

The chain is built from TRBV6-1 and TRBJ1-3; D is possibly TRBD1 (5 bases). The germline V and J ends were trimmed by 3 bases and 2 bases, with 14 bases remaining between them. Looked up from germline, CDR1 is MNHNS and CDR2 is SASEGT. The length of the CDR3 is 16 residues. CDR3 in DNA: TGTGCCAGCAGTGACACCAGGGAAGGGCCTGGAAACACCATATATTTT. Translation gives CASSDTREGPGNTIYF.